These 16 T cell receptor beta chains were all obtained from the same sample, sequenced in a study of blood T cells in healthy people across ages. Primers used in a second PCR of roughly 7 to 11 cycles were a sample-barcoded 5' primer and a J-beta primer mix. MiXCR, applied by TCRdb to the 5' RACE reads, yields one record per CDR3 protein. This table has about 1.4 million distinct CDR3 sequences, almost 60% appearing once. The sequenced material came from blood. The receptor set was obtained from a man in his late teens or twenties in good health.

This clonotype was counted only a few times. J is TRBJ1-5 and V is TRBV7-2; a possible D gene is TRBD1 (6 bases). This CDR3 spans 16 amino acids. Germline values: CDR1 SGHTA, CDR2 FQGNSA. V was clipped by 5 bases and J by 3 bases, with 17 bases between them. The CDR3 DNA reads TGTGCCAGCAGCGCGGAAGGGGGGGCGCTCAATCAGCCCCAGCATTTT. Translating gives CASSAEGGALNQPQHF.

The chain recombines TRBV20-1 with TRBJ2-7; TRBD2 agrees at 10 bases. CDR3 length: 15 amino acids. The V gene end was trimmed by 0 bases and the J gene end by 1 base; junction bases not matched to a gene: 3. Germline lookup yields CDR1 DFQATT and CDR2 SNEGSKA (reference sequence). The CDR3 region is CSARDTAGGSYEQYF. The CDR3 DNA reads as TGCAGTGCTAGAGATACAGCGGGAGGGTCCTACGAGCAGTACTTC.

The chain recombines TRBV27 with TRBJ2-7; 7 bases match TRBD1. This CDR3 contains 14 residues. The V gene end was trimmed by 8 bases and the J gene end by 5 bases; junction bases not matched to a gene: 12. Germline V gives CDR1 MNHEY, CDR2 SMNVEV (reference sequence). The CDR3 DNA reads as TGTGCCAGCGGCCCACAGGGGTGGGTCGACGAGCAGTACTTC. Translation gives CASGPQGWVDEQYF.

V gene TRBV6-2 or TRBV6-3 combines with J gene TRBJ1-6, with TRBD1 identical over 9 bases. Trimming removed 7 bases from V and 8 bases from J; junction bases left unmatched: 6. Germline V gives CDR1 MNHEY, CDR2 SVGEGT. The CDR3 sequence is 14 residues long. DNA for the CDR3: TGTGCCAGCAACAGGGACAGGGCCTATTCACCCCTCCACTTT. Protein product: CASNRDRAYSPLHF.

The V and J genes are TRBV30 and TRBJ2-2; D gene ambiguous. V was clipped by 2 bases and J by 7 bases, with 17 bases between them. Germline CDR1 GTSNPN, CDR2 SVGIG (reference sequence). This CDR3 region has 15 residues. CDR3 residues: CAWSYRTAILGELFF. CDR3 DNA: TGTGCCTGGAGTTACCGGACGGCTATCCTCGGGGAGCTGTTTTTT.

This chain uses TRBV15 with TRBJ2-7, with 10 bases identical to TRBD2. The germline V gene has CDR1 LNHNV and CDR2 YYDKDF (reference sequence). The V segment lost 0 bases and the J segment 5 bases; nucleotides outside the gene matches: 16. The length of the CDR3 is 19 residues. Here the CDR3 reads CATSRDMGGLAGVVDEQYF. As DNA, the CDR3 is TGTGCCACCAGCAGAGATATGGGGGGCCTAGCGGGAGTCGTAGACGAGCAGTACTTC.

This chain uses TRBV10-3 with TRBJ2-2; D call uncertain. The CDR3 sequence is 15 residues long. Trimming left V 7 bases short and J 0 bases short, with 12 bases between. Germline V gene sequence: CDR1 ENHRY, CDR2 SYGVKD. This CDR3 reads CAINVVETNTGELFF. As DNA, the CDR3 is TGTGCCATCAATGTGGTTGAAACGAACACCGGGGAGCTGTTTTTT.

This chain links TRBV30 with TRBJ1-5; D gene uncertain. V was clipped by 0 bases and J by 4 bases, with 13 bases between them. Germline loops: CDR1 GTSNPN, CDR2 SVGIG (reference sequence). The CDR3 loop spans 15 amino acids. The CDR3 region is CAWSVQRQVNQPQHF. DNA of the CDR3: TGTGCCTGGAGTGTACAGAGGCAGGTAAATCAGCCCCAGCATTTT.

The chain has TRBV5-6 and TRBJ2-3; D might be TRBD2 (5 bases). V dropped 3 bases and J dropped 4 bases, with 9 bases sitting between them. Germline V gene data show CDR1 as SGHDT and CDR2 as YYEEEE. This CDR3 region has 13 residues. The CDR3 loop is CASSYLAPDTQYF. The CDR3 DNA is TGTGCCAGCAGCTACCTAGCACCAGATACGCAGTATTTT.

This clonotype appeared a few times. The rearrangement joins TRBV20-1 to TRBJ2-7; D remains unclear. The germline CDR1 and CDR2 sequences are DFQATT and SNEGSKA (reference sequence). The CDR3 runs 14 residues. V gave up 6 bases and J gave up 0 bases, with 15 bases separating them. Written as DNA, the CDR3 is TGCAGTGCCGCGGACCTAACCCCCTCCTACGAGCAGTACTTC. This codes for CSAADLTPSYEQYF.

This clonotype appeared once. The DNA for the CDR3 is TGCGCCAGCAGCCAAGATTGGCGGGCCCGGGGCAATCAGCCCCAGCATTTT. Its translation: CASSQDWRARGNQPQHF. The chain uses TRBV4-1 and TRBJ1-5, with D uncertain. This CDR3 is 17 amino acids long. The V and J ends lost 0 bases and 2 bases respectively, with 14 bases between them. Germline CDR1 reads MGHRA; CDR2 reads YSYEKL.

The chain links TRBV11-2 to TRBJ2-5; D might be TRBD1 or TRBD2, each matching 5 bases. The germline CDR1 and CDR2 sequences are SGHAT and FQNNGV. Trimming took 7 bases from V and 3 from J, leaving 15 bases between them. This CDR3 has 14 residues. The CDR3 DNA reads TGTGCCAGCAAGGGCTTGAGGGGAGAAGAGACCCAGTACTTC. Translation: CASKGLRGEETQYF.

The chain is built from TRBV7-2 and TRBJ2-7, with D possibly being TRBD1 or TRBD2 (5 bases each). The germline V gene encodes CDR1 SGHTA and CDR2 FQGNSA. V was trimmed by 2 bases and J by 1 base, leaving 21 bases between them. The CDR3 is 18 residues long. The chain's CDR3 is CASSLMSATGTFSYEQYF. The CDR3 DNA reads as TGTGCCAGCAGCTTAATGAGCGCTACCGGGACCTTTTCCTACGAGCAGTACTTC.

The J gene is TRBJ2-7, the V gene TRBV20-1, with TRBD1 matching 10 bases. CDR1 is DFQATT, CDR2 SNEGSKA, per germline (reference sequence). Trimming removed 2 bases from V and 4 bases from J; junction bases left unmatched: 8. This CDR3 contains 15 residues. CDR3 DNA: TGCAGTGCTAGAAATATGGGACAGGGGATTTACGAGCAGTACTTC. It yields the protein CSARNMGQGIYEQYF.

This clonotype was observed a few times. V gene TRBV4-3 combines with J gene TRBJ1-4; no firm D call. CDR1 is LGHNA, CDR2 YSLEER, per germline. CDR3 size: 11 residues. V gave up 1 base and J gave up 12 bases, with 6 bases separating them. The CDR3 is CASSQGLELFF. CDR3 sequence (DNA): TGCGCCAGCAGCCAAGGACTAGAACTGTTTTTT.

The genes are TRBV11-2 and TRBJ1-4, with D perhaps TRBD1 (5 bases). This CDR3 is 17 amino acids long. Trimming pared 5 bases from V and 0 bases from J, leaving 16 bases between. CDR1 SGHAT and CDR2 FQNNGV come from the germline V gene. The chain's CDR3 is CASSQITGRTTNEKLFF. In DNA form, the CDR3 reads TGTGCCAGCAGCCAAATCACAGGACGGACAACTAATGAAAAACTGTTTTTT.